This T cell receptor (beta chain) is from a study of blood T cell repertoires in COVID-19. Study-level background: From the United States, Italy and Spain came samples of acute and convalescent COVID-19. The cDNA or gDNA used as material had been derived from T cells, B-cell-depleted T cells, or PBMCs.

CDR3 length equals 15 residues. Measured with immunoSEQ multiplex PCR; TCRdb has only the in-frame clones, and not every one. The sample lists about 300,000 clones, around 88% occurring once. Sequencing input: peripheral blood. The chain recombines TRBV21-1 with TRBJ1-2; the D segment call TRBD1 is taken from the table without a DNA check. TRBV21-1 constitutes a pseudogene. This clonotype was sampled from a woman in her forties or fifties with acute or convalescent COVID-19. The CDR3 is CASSRETGGDSGYTF. The CDR3 coding sequence is TGTGCCAGCAGCAGGGAGACAGGGGGTGATTCTGGCTACACCTTC.